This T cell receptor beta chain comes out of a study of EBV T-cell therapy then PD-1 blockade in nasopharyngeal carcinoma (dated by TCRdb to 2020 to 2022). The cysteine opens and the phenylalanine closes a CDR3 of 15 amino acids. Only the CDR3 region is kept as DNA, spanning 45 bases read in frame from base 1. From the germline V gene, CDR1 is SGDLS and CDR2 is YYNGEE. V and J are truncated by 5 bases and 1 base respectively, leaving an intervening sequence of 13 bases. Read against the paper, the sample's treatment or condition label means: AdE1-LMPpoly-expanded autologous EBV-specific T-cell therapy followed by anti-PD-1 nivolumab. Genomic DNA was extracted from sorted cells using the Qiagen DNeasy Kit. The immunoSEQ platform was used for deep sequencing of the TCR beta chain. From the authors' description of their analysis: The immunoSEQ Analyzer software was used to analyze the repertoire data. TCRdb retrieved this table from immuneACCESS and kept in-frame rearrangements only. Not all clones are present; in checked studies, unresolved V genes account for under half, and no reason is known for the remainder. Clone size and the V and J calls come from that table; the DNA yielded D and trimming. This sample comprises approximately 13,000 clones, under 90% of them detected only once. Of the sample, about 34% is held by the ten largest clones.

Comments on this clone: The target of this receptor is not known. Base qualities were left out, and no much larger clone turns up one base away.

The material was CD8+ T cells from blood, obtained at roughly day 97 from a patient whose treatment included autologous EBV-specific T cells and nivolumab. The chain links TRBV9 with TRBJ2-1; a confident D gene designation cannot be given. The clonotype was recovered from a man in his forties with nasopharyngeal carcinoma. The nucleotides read TGTGCCAGCAGTCTCGCCGACGGATCCTACAATGAGCAGTTCTTC. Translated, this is CASSLADGSYNEQFF. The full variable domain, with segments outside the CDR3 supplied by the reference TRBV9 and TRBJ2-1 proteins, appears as DSGVTQTPKHLITATGQRVTLRCSPRSGDLSVYWYQQSLDQGLQFLIQYYNGEERAKGNILERFSAQQFPDLHSELNLSSLELGDSALYFCASSLADGSYNEQFFGPGTRLTVL.